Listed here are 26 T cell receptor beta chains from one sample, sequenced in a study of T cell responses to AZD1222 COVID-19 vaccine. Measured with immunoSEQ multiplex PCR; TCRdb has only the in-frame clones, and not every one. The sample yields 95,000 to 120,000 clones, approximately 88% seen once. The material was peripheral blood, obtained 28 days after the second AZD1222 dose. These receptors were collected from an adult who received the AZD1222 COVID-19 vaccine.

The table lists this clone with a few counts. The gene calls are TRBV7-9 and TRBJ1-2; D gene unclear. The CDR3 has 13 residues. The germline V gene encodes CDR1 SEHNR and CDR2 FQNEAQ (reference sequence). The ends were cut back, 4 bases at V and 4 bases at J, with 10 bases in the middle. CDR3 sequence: CASSSEIGYGYTF. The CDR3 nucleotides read TGTGCCAGCAGCTCAGAAATTGGCTATGGCTACACCTTC.

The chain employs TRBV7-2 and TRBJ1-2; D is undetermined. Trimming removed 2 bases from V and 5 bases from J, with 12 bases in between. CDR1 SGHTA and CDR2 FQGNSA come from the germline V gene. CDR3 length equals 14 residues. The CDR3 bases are TGTGCCAGCAGCTTAATGGACCGATCATATGGCTACACCTTC. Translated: CASSLMDRSYGYTF.

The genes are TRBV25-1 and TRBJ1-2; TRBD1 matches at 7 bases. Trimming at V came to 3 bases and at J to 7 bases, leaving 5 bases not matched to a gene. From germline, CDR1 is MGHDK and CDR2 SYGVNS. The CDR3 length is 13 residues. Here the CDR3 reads CASSDDRVPGYTF. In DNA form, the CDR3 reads TGTGCCAGCAGTGACGACAGGGTTCCTGGCTACACCTTC.

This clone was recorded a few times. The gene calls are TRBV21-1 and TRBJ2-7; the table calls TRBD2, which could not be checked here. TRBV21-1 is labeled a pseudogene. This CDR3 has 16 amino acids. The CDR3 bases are TGTGCCAGCAGCAACGACACGGGAGGCTCTTCTTACGAGCAGTACTTC. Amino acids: CASSNDTGGSSYEQYF.

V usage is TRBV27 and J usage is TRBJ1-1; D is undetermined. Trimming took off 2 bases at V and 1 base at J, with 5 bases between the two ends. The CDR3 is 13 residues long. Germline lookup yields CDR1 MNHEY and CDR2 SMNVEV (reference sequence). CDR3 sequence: CASSLGQNTEAFF. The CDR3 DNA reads TGTGCCAGCAGTTTAGGGCAGAACACTGAAGCTTTCTTT.

CDR3: CASRRSGYEAFF. Here the CDR3 DNA reads TGTGCCAGCAGACGTTCTGGTTACGAAGCTTTCTTT. This chain uses TRBV12-3 or TRBV12-4 with TRBJ1-1; D ambiguous. The CDR3 contains 12 residues. V was pared by 6 bases and J by 8 bases, with 13 bases between.

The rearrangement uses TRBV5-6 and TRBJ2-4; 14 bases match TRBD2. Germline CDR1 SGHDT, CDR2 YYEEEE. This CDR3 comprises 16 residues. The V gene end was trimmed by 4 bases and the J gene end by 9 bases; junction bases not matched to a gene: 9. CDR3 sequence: CASSTGTSGGGVIQYF. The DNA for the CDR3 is TGTGCCAGCAGCACCGGGACTAGCGGGGGAGGAGTCATTCAGTACTTC. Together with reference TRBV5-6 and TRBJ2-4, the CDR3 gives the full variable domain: DAGVTQSPTHLIKTRGQQVTLRCSPKSGHDTVSWYQQALGQGPQFIFQYYEEEERQRGNFPDRFSGHQFPNYSSELNVNALLLGDSALYLCASSTGTSGGGVIQYFGAGTRLSVL.

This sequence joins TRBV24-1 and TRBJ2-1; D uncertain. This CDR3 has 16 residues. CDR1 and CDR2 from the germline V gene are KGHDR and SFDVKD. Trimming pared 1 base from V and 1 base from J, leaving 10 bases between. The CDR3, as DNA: TGTGCCACCAGTGATTTAGGGCCCTCGTCCTACAATGAGCAGTTCTTC. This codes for CATSDLGPSSYNEQFF.

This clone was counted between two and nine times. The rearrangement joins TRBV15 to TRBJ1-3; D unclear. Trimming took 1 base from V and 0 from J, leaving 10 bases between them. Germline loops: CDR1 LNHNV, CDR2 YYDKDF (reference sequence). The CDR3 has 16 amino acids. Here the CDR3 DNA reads TGTGCCACCAGCAGAGGAGGATCCCTCTCTGGAAACACCATATATTTT. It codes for CATSRGGSLSGNTIYF. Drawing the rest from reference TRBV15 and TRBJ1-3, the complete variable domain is DAMVIQNPRYQVTQFGKPVTLSCSQTLNHNVMYWYQQKSSQAPKLLFHYYDKDFNNEADTPDNFQSRRPNTSFCFLDIRSPGLGDTAMYLCATSRGGSLSGNTIYFGEGSWLTVV.

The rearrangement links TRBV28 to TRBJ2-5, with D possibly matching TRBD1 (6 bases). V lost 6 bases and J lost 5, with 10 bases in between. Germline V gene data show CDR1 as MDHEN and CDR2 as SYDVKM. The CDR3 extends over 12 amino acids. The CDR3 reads CASSITGETQYF. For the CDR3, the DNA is TGTGCCAGCAGCATTACAGGGGAGACCCAGTACTTC.

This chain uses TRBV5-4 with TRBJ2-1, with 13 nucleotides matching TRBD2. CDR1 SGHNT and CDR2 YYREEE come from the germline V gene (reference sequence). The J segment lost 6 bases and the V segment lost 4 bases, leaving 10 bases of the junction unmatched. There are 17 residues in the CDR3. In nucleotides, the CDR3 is TGTGCCAGCAGCCCTAGACTAGCGGGGGGTGTCATCAATGAGCAGTTCTTC. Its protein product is CASSPRLAGGVINEQFF. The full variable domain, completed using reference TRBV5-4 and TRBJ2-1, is ETGVTQSPTHLIKTRGQQVTLRCSSQSGHNTVSWYQQALGQGPQFIFQYYREEENGRGNFPPRFSGLQFPNYSSELNVNALELDDSALYLCASSPRLAGGVINEQFFGPGTRLTVL.

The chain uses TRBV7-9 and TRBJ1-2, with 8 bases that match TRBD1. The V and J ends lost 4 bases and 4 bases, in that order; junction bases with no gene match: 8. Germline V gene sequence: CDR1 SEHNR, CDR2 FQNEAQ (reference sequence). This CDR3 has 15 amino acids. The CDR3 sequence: CASSSSRGLRYGYTF. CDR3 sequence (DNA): TGTGCCAGCAGCTCCAGCAGGGGGCTGCGCTATGGCTACACCTTC.

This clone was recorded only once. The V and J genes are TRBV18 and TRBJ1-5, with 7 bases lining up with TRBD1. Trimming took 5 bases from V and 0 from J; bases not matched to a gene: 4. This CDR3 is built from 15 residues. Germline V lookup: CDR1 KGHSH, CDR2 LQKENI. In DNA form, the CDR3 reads TGTGCCAGCTCAGAGGGACAGTATAGCAATCAGCCCCAGCATTTT. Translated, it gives CASSEGQYSNQPQHF.

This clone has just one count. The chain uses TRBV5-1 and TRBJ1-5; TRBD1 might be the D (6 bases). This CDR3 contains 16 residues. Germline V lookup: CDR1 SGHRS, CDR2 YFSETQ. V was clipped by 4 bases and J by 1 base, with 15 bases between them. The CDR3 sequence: CASSAGAGDSNQPQHF. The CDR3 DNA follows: TGCGCCAGCAGCGCGGGCGCAGGGGACAGCAATCAGCCCCAGCATTTT.

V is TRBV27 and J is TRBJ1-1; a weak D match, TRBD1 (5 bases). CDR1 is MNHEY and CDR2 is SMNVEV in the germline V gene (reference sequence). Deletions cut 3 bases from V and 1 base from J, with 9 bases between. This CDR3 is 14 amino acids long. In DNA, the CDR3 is TGTGCCAGCAGTTTTTGGGGACGGAACACTGAAGCTTTCTTT. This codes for CASSFWGRNTEAFF.

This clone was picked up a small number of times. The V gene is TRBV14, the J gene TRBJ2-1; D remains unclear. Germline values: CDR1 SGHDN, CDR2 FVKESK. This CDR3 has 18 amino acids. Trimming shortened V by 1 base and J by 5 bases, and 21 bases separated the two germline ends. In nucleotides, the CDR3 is TGTGCCAGCAGCCAAGGGTGGCTTAACAAAGAAAAAGACAATGAGCAGTTCTTC. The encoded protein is CASSQGWLNKEKDNEQFF.

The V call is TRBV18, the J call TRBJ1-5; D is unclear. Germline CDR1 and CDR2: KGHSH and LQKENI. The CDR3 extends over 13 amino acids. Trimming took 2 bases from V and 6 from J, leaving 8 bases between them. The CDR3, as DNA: TGTGCCAGCTCACCAAGCTCGGTTCAGCCCCAGCATTTT. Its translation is CASSPSSVQPQHF.

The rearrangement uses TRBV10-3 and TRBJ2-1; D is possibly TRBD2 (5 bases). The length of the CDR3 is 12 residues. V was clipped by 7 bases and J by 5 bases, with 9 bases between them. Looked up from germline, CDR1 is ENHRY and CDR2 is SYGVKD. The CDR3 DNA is TGTGCCATCATGAGGGCGGACAATGAGCAGTTCTTC. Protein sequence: CAIMRADNEQFF.

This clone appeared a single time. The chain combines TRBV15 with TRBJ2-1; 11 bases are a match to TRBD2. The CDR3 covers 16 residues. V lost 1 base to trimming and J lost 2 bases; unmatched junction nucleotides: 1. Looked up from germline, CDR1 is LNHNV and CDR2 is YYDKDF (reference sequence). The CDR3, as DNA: TGTGCCACCAGCAGAGGACTAGCGGGGACCTACAATGAGCAGTTCTTC. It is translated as CATSRGLAGTYNEQFF.

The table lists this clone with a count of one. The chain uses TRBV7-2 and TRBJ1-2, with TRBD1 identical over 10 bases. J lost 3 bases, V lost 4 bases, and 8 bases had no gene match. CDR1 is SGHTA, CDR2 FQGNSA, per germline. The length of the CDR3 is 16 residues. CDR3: CASSSGTGVLDYGYTF. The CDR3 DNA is TGTGCCAGCAGCTCCGGGACAGGGGTTTTGGACTATGGCTACACCTTC.

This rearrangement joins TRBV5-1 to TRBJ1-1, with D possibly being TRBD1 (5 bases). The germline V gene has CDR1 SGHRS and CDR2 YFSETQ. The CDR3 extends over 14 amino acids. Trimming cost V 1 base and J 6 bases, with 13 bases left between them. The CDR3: CASSLSRRGAEAFF. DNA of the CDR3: TGCGCCAGCAGCTTGTCGCGGCGGGGGGCTGAAGCTTTCTTT.

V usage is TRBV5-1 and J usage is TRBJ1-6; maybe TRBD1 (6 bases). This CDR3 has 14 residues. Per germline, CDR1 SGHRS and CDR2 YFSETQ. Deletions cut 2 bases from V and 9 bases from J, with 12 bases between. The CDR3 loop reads CASSFPGASSPLHF. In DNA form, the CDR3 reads TGCGCCAGCAGCTTCCCAGGGGCTTCTTCACCCCTCCACTTT.

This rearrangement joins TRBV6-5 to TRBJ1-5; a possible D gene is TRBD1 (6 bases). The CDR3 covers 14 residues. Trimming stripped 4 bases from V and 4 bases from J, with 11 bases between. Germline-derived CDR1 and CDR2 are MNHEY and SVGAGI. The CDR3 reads CASSSGQQNQPQHF. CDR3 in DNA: TGTGCCAGCAGTTCCGGACAGCAGAATCAGCCCCAGCATTTT.

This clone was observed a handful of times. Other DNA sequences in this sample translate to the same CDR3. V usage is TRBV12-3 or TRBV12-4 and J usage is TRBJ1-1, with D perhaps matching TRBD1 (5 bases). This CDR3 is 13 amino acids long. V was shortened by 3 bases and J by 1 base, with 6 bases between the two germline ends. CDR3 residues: CASSLQGNTEAFF. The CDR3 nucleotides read TGTGCCAGCAGTTTGCAGGGGAACACTGAAGCTTTCTTT.

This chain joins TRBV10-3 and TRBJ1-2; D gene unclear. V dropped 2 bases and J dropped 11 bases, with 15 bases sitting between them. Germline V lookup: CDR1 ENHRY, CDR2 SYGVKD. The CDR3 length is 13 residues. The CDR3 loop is CAISEVRPPFYTF. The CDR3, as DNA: TGTGCCATCAGTGAGGTGCGGCCCCCCTTTTACACCTTC.

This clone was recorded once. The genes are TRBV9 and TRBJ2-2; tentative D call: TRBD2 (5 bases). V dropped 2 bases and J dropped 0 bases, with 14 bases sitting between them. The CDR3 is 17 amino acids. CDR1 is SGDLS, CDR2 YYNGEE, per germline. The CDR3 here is CASSVRRGAPNTGELFF. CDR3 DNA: TGTGCCAGCAGCGTCAGACGGGGAGCCCCGAACACCGGGGAGCTGTTTTTT.